Shown below are 23 T cell receptor beta chains from a single sample sequenced in a study of T cells in localized non-small cell lung cancer. Sequencing used immunoSEQ multiplex PCR; TCRdb keeps in-frame clones, though not all of them. The sample has about 130,000 clones, more than 80% seen once; the top ten hold approximately 1.5%. The starting material was peripheral blood, obtained before any cancer treatment. The source of these receptors is a female donor older than 55 with stage I lung adenocarcinoma.

This chain uses TRBV28 with TRBJ1-2; D is unclear. CDR1 and CDR2 (germline): MDHEN, SYDVKM. The length of the CDR3 is 13 residues. The V gene lost 2 bases and the J gene lost 0 bases, with 4 bases spanning the gap. The CDR3 DNA sequence: TGTGCCAGCAGTTTACCAGCTAACTATGGCTACACCTTC. This translates into CASSLPANYGYTF.

The chain couples TRBV27 to TRBJ2-5, with unresolved D. The CDR3 runs 14 residues. V shed 3 bases and J shed 3 bases, with 11 bases lying between them. Germline loops: CDR1 MNHEY, CDR2 SMNVEV (reference sequence). CDR3 region: CASSLSWGKETQYF. The CDR3 bases are TGTGCCAGCAGTTTGAGTTGGGGAAAAGAGACCCAGTACTTC.

This clone has more than one count but fewer than ten. The chain combines TRBV7-3 with TRBJ2-3, with D perhaps matching TRBD1 or TRBD2 (5 bases each). This CDR3 is built from 16 residues. Per germline, CDR1 SGHTA and CDR2 FQGTGA. The V end was cut by 1 base, the J end by 0 bases, with 11 bases between. The CDR3 nucleotides are TGTGCCAGCAGCTTAAAGGGGCGGACTAGCACAGATACGCAGTATTTT. Amino acids: CASSLKGRTSTDTQYF. Based on the CDR3 plus reference TRBV7-3 and TRBJ2-3, the full variable domain is GAGVSQTPSNKVTEKGKYVELRCDPISGHTALYWYRQSLGQGPEFLIYFQGTGAADDSGLPNDRFFAVRPEGSVSTLKIQRTERGDSAVYLCASSLKGRTSTDTQYFGPGTRLTVL.

V gene TRBV27 combines with J gene TRBJ2-3; 9 bases agree with TRBD1. The CDR3 length is 15 residues. The V gene's germline CDR1 is MNHEY and CDR2 SMNVEV (reference sequence). J gave up 8 bases and V 7 bases, and 13 bases lay outside the gene matches. CDR3 protein: CASTSEGQGWATQYF. CDR3 DNA: TGTGCCAGCACAAGTGAGGGACAGGGATGGGCTACGCAGTATTTT.

The chain joins TRBV15 to TRBJ2-1; 12 bases agree with TRBD2. Trimming removed 0 bases from V and 8 bases from J; junction bases left unmatched: 5. Germline values: CDR1 LNHNV, CDR2 YYDKDF (reference sequence). The CDR3 is 16 amino acids. The CDR3 nucleotides are TGTGCCACCAGCAGAGATGTACTAGCGGGGGGAGATGAGCAGTTCTTC. Translating gives CATSRDVLAGGDEQFF. The variable domain in full, completed from reference TRBV15 and TRBJ2-1, reads DAMVIQNPRYQVTQFGKPVTLSCSQTLNHNVMYWYQQKSSQAPKLLFHYYDKDFNNEADTPDNFQSRRPNTSFCFLDIRSPGLGDTAMYLCATSRDVLAGGDEQFFGPGTRLTVL.

This clone has only a few counts. The genes are TRBV6-5 and TRBJ1-2; possibly TRBD1 for D (5 bases). The ends were cut back, 2 bases at V and 6 bases at J, with 16 bases in the middle. Germline assignment: CDR1 MNHEY and CDR2 SVGAGI. This CDR3 is 15 amino acids long. The CDR3 loop is CASSYTQGGGNGYTF. The CDR3 bases are TGTGCCAGCAGTTACACGCAGGGAGGCGGTAATGGCTACACCTTC.

V gene TRBV6-5 combines with J gene TRBJ2-2, with a tentative D call TRBD2 (5 bases). Deletions cut 6 bases from V and 3 bases from J, with 14 bases between. This CDR3 contains 15 residues. Germline loops: CDR1 MNHEY, CDR2 SVGAGI. The CDR3 DNA is TGTGCCAGCAGCCCCGTCGGGGTTTACACCGGGGAGCTGTTTTTT. It specifies CASSPVGVYTGELFF.

This clone was counted a single time. The V and J genes are TRBV6-1 and TRBJ1-1, with TRBD1 identical over 12 bases. Per the germline V gene, CDR1 is MNHNS and CDR2 is SASEGT. With 10 bases clipped from V and 6 bases from J, the junction kept 6 bases outside the gene matches. This CDR3 has 13 amino acids. The CDR3 sequence: CAMGQGALSEAFF. CDR3 coding DNA: TGTGCCATGGGACAGGGGGCGCTTTCTGAAGCTTTCTTT.

This rearrangement joins TRBV7-9 to TRBJ1-4, with 7 bases that match TRBD1. V shed 5 bases and J 8 bases; nucleotides not matched to a gene: 8. This CDR3 has 14 residues. Germline-derived CDR1 and CDR2 are SEHNR and FQNEAQ (reference sequence). The CDR3 DNA is TGTGCCAGCAGCCCCGGACAGGCAGGCGAAAAACTGTTTTTT. Translated: CASSPGQAGEKLFF.

This rearrangement joins TRBV11-3 to TRBJ2-3, with D possibly being TRBD2 (6 bases). Germline assignment: CDR1 SGHNT and CDR2 YENEEA. The CDR3 consists of 15 residues. V gave up 2 bases and J gave up 5 bases, with 14 bases separating them. The CDR3 bases are TGTGCCAGCAGCTTACCCTTCACAGCGGGAGATACGCAGTATTTT. This encodes CASSLPFTAGDTQYF.

The chain combines TRBV27 with TRBJ1-1; D uncertain. CDR1 and CDR2 (germline): MNHEY, SMNVEV (reference sequence). With 5 bases removed from V and 5 bases from J, the gap between germline ends came to 12 bases. CDR3 size: 13 residues. The CDR3 loop reads CASSPGVVTEAFF. For the CDR3, the DNA is TGTGCCAGCAGTCCCGGCGTAGTGACTGAAGCTTTCTTT.

V and J are TRBV15 and TRBJ1-4, with a weak D call TRBD1 (6 bases). Germline CDR1 and CDR2: LNHNV and YYDKDF (reference sequence). Trimming shortened V by 6 bases and J by 1 base, and 15 bases separated the two germline ends. There are 16 residues in the CDR3. DNA of the CDR3: TGTGCCACCAGTAGAAGGGGGGTGAGAACTAATGAAAAACTGTTTTTT. It yields the protein CATSRRGVRTNEKLFF.

This chain uses TRBV29-1 with TRBJ2-5; 7 nucleotides line up with TRBD2. Trimming cost V 7 bases and J 5 bases; bases outside gene matches: 7. This CDR3 is built from 12 residues. Germline CDR1 SQVTM, CDR2 ANQGSEA. CDR3 sequence (DNA): TGCAGCGGCCGACTAGCTTCGGAGACCCAGTACTTC. Protein: CSGRLASETQYF.

This clone was seen a single time. At one boundary the junction diverges from the germline segment, which might be a read error. J is TRBJ2-5 and V is TRBV7-7; the D is unclear. CDR3 length: 14 residues. The V gene's germline CDR1 is SSHAT and CDR2 FNYEAQ (reference sequence). The CDR3 DNA reads as TGTGCTAGCAGCTTAGGTGCCAGTCAAGAGACCCAGTACTTC. Its protein product is CASSLGASQETQYF. Together with reference TRBV7-7 and TRBJ2-5, the CDR3 gives the full variable domain: GAGVSQSPRYKVTKRGQDVTLRCDPISSHATLYWYQQALGQGPEFLTYFNYEAQPDKSGLPSDRFSAERPEGSISTLTIQRTEQRDSAMYRCASSLGASQETQYFGPGTRLLVL.

V gene TRBV19 combines with J gene TRBJ2-7, with a possible D match to TRBD2 (6 bases). The CDR3 is made up of 13 amino acids. In germline, CDR1 is LNHDA, CDR2 SQIVND (reference sequence). V was shortened by 3 bases and J by 3 bases, with 9 bases between the two germline ends. CDR3 in amino acids: CASSIWEDYEQYF. CDR3 bases: TGTGCCAGTAGTATCTGGGAGGACTACGAGCAGTACTTC.

This clone was recorded at least ten times. The sample has other DNA sequences that encode this CDR3 too. CDR3: CASSVGGTGNQPQHF. CDR3 in DNA: TGTGCCAGCAGCGTAGGTGGGACAGGCAATCAGCCCCAGCATTTT. The gene calls are TRBV9 and TRBJ1-5; 7 nucleotides align to TRBD1. The CDR3 totals 15 residues. The germline CDR1 and CDR2 sequences are SGDLS and YYNGEE. V lost 0 bases, J lost 2 bases, and 2 bases stayed unmatched.

This chain links TRBV15 with TRBJ1-2; 7 positions agree with TRBD1. This CDR3 is built from 16 residues. Germline loops: CDR1 LNHNV, CDR2 YYDKDF (reference sequence). V trimming: 0 bases; J trimming: 7 bases; junction bases outside the gene matches: 11. CDR3 loop: CATSRELRGLEGGYTF. The CDR3 nucleotides are TGTGCCACCAGCAGAGAGTTAAGGGGGCTGGAAGGTGGCTACACCTTC.

V usage is TRBV7-9 and J usage is TRBJ2-3; D is possibly TRBD2 (5 bases). The CDR3 has 14 amino acids. The germline V gene has CDR1 SEHNR and CDR2 FQNEAQ (reference sequence). V was cut by 3 bases and J by 4 bases, with 11 bases left in between. The CDR3 DNA follows: TGTGCCAGCAGCTTTGCCCGGGATTCAGATACGCAGTATTTT. Translated: CASSFARDSDTQYF.

This clone was observed a single time. This chain connects TRBV5-1 to TRBJ2-1; 14 bases agree with TRBD2. The CDR3 is made up of 18 amino acids. Trimming took 6 bases from V and 6 from J; bases not matched to a gene: 14. CDR1 is SGHRS and CDR2 is YFSETQ in the germline V gene. CDR3: CASMEGLAGVRTGNEQFF. In DNA form, the CDR3 reads TGCGCCAGCATGGAGGGACTAGCGGGAGTCCGGACGGGCAATGAGCAGTTCTTC.

A single count supports this clone. V gene TRBV11-3 combines with J gene TRBJ2-3; TRBD2 matches 7 bases. Germline V gene sequence: CDR1 SGHNT, CDR2 YENEEA. Germline trimming cut 3 bases from V and 3 bases from J; bases unmatched to any gene: 6. The CDR3 is 15 residues long. CDR3 loop: CASSFGASGTDTQYF. The CDR3 DNA reads TGTGCCAGCAGCTTTGGGGCTAGCGGTACAGATACGCAGTATTTT.

This rearrangement joins TRBV2 to TRBJ2-1, with a weak D call TRBD2 (6 bases). The V end lost 6 bases, the J end lost 2 bases, and 14 bases lay between the germline ends. The CDR3 spans 15 residues. Germline CDR1 and CDR2: SNHLY and FYNNEI. CDR3 sequence: CASSAGLGTYNEQFF. CDR3 coding DNA: TGTGCCAGCAGCGCGGGACTGGGAACCTACAATGAGCAGTTCTTC.

Written as DNA, the CDR3 is TGCAGCGTTGAAGGAAGATACGAGCAGTACTTC. Amino acids: CSVEGRYEQYF. The V gene is TRBV29-1, the J gene TRBJ2-7; D gene ambiguous. Germline V CDR1 and CDR2: SQVTM, ANQGSEA. The CDR3 length is 11 residues. Trimming removed 1 base at V and 4 bases at J, with 5 bases between.

J is TRBJ2-4 and V is TRBV30; D is uncertain. This CDR3 has 13 amino acids. The germline V gene encodes CDR1 GTSNPN and CDR2 SVGIG (reference sequence). Trimming shortened V by 6 bases and J by 3 bases, and 12 bases separated the two germline ends. The DNA for the CDR3 is TGTGCCTGTGAAGTAGGGTACAAAAACATTCAGTACTTC. This encodes CACEVGYKNIQYF.